Listed below are T cell receptor beta chains from one sample, sequenced in a study of shared clonotypes between healthy human individuals. The method was immunoSEQ multiplex PCR; TCRdb's version includes in-frame clones alone and lacks a portion of them. Among over a million clones, around 78% were seen once, and the ten largest hold 0.52%. Source material: memory CD4+ T cells from PBMCs. All receptors derive from a man aged 18-30 years in good health. Some clones in this sample may be carry-over from other donors' samples. CDR3s include the opening cysteine and the closing phenylalanine or tryptophan. The D gene is left open where the match is weak. Clone size is shown for a subset of rows, as once, few, many or a class of expanded clone.

D gene,clone size,V gene,J gene,CDR3 DNA,CDR3 protein
-,once,TRBV5-4,TRBJ2-5,TGTGCCAGCAGCCGGGGGTCCGAGACCCAGTACTTC,CASSRGSETQYF
-,-,TRBV18,TRBJ2-7,TGTGCCAGCTCACCATTCGGGCCCGGCTACGAGCAGTACTTC,CASSPFGPGYEQYF
TRBD2,once,TRBV28,TRBJ2-5,TGTGCCAGCAGTTTATTGGGGGGGAAAGAGACCCAGTACTTC,CASSLLGGKETQYF
-,-,TRBV2,TRBJ1-4,TGTGCGACCGTAAGGAGTCGACCAACTAATGAAAAACTGTTTTTT,CATVRSRPTNEKLFF
-,-,TRBV6-1,TRBJ2-1,TGTGCCAGCAGTACACAGGGATACAATGAGCAGTTCTTC,CASSTQGYNEQFF
-,-,TRBV2,TRBJ1-3,TGTGCCAGCAGTGACGTCGGGGCACTCTCTGGAAACACCATATATTTT,CASSDVGALSGNTIYF
-,-,TRBV29-1,TRBJ1-1,TGCAGCGTTTCAGAGCAAGGCACTGAAGCTTTCTTT,CSVSEQGTEAFF
-,-,TRBV7-6,TRBJ2-3,TGTGCCAGCAGCCCAGGAGGTAGTTCGGATACGCAGTATTTT,CASSPGGSSDTQYF
-,-,TRBV12-2,TRBJ1-3,TGTGCAAGTCGCTCCCTAGGCCGGGGGCCATACTCTGGAAACACCATATATTTT,CASRSLGRGPYSGNTIYF
-,-,TRBV11-2,TRBJ2-7,TGTGCCAGCAGCTTAACTCTGGGGCTACTCGAGCAGTACTTC,CASSLTLGLLEQYF
-,-,TRBV5-4,TRBJ2-2,TGTGCCAGCAGCCCCTACTACGCGAACACCGGGGAGCTGTTTTTT,CASSPYYANTGELFF
TRBD2,-,TRBV4-1,TRBJ2-7,TGCGCCAGCAGCCAAGAACTTCCACTAGCGGACGCCTACGAGCAGTACTTC,CASSQELPLADAYEQYF
-,-,TRBV5-1,TRBJ2-7,TGCGCCAGCAGCTTGGCTCCAGACTCCTACGAGCAGTACTTC,CASSLAPDSYEQYF
TRBD1,-,TRBV28,TRBJ1-4,TGTGCCAGCAGTTTATCGGGACAGGGTAATGAAAAACTGTTTTTT,CASSLSGQGNEKLFF
-,-,TRBV27,TRBJ2-5,TGTGCCAGCGAAACGGGCGGGATCTGGAGCGTCCAAGAGACCCAGTACTTC,CASETGGIWSVQETQYF
TRBD2,-,TRBV19,TRBJ2-2,TGTGCCAGTACCACGGGGGGTAGCGGGAGAGGCACCGGGGAGCTGTTTTTT,CASTTGGSGRGTGELFF
TRBD1,few,TRBV6-6,TRBJ1-1,TGTGCCAGCAGCCAAGACAGGGGAAAGACTGAAGCTTTCTTT,CASSQDRGKTEAFF
TRBD2,-,TRBV2,TRBJ2-1,TGTGCCAGCAGTGATAGAGCTAGCGGGATGGGTTGGAATGAGCAGTTCTTC,CASSDRASGMGWNEQFF
-,few,TRBV2,TRBJ1-5,TGTGCCAGCAGTGAAGAGGCCGTTCAGCCCCAGCATTTT,CASSEEAVQPQHF
TRBD1,-,TRBV9,TRBJ2-7,TGTGCCAGCAGCGCAACCGGGACAGGGGCCTACGAGCAGTACTTC,CASSATGTGAYEQYF
-,-,TRBV6-1,TRBJ1-5,TGTGCCAGCAGTGCCCCCGCCGGATTTGGAGTAGGGCCCCAGCATTTT,CASSAPAGFGVGPQHF
TRBD2,-,TRBV27,TRBJ2-7,TGTGCCAGCCAGCGGGGGGGCGAGCAGTACTTC,CASQRGGEQYF
TRBD1,-,TRBV11-2,TRBJ2-7,TGTGCCAGCAGCCGCCGGGACAGGGGGCGAGGTATGGGGGAGCAGTACTTC,CASSRRDRGRGMGEQYF
TRBD1,-,TRBV9,TRBJ2-1,TGTGCCAGCAGCGTAGTTAGGACAGGGGCCTACAATGAGCAGTTCTTC,CASSVVRTGAYNEQFF
TRBD1,-,TRBV5-1,TRBJ2-5,TGCGCCAGCAGCGAACCAGGGGGTGAGACCCAGTACTTC,CASSEPGGETQYF
TRBD1,-,TRBV4-1,TRBJ1-3,TGCGCCAGCAGCCAAGGGGGGGGACAGGGCAGAAACACCATATATTTT,CASSQGGGQGRNTIYF
-,-,TRBV6-5,TRBJ2-3,TGTGCCAGCTCTACCCGGGGGAATACGCAGTATTTT,CASSTRGNTQYF
-,few,TRBV9,TRBJ1-1,TGTGCCAGCAGCGTAGAGTCTGGAAGGAACACTGAAGCTTTCTTT,CASSVESGRNTEAFF